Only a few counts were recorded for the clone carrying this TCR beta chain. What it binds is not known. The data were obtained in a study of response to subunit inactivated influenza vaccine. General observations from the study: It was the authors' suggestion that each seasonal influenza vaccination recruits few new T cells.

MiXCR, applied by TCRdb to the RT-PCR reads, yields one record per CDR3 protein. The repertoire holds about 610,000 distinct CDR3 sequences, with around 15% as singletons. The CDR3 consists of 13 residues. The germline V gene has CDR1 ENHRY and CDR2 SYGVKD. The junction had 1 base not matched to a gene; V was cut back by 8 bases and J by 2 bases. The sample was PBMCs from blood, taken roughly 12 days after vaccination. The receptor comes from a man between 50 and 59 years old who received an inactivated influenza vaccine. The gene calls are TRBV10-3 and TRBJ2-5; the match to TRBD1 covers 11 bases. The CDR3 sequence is CAIGTGGQETQYF. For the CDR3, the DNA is TGTGCCATCGGGACAGGGGGACAAGAGACCCAGTACTTC.